Listed below are T cell receptor beta chains from one sample, sequenced in a study of cytomegalovirus exposure and HLA in healthy donors. The table came from immunoSEQ multiplex PCR; TCRdb's copy has only in-frame clones and leaves some out. The sample has tens of thousands of clones, and its top ten clones hold 3% to 4%. Sequencing was performed on PBMCs. These receptors all stem from a man aged 18 to 35 in good health and CMV-seropositive. Both conserved end residues are part of each CDR3. Fields, in order: V gene, D gene, clone size, J gene, CDR3 DNA, CDR3 protein. A D gene is named only where the DNA matches it firmly. For some rows the clone size is stated as once, few or many, or as a class when expanded; others skip it.

v_call: TRBV7-2; d_call: -; clone_size: -; j_call: TRBJ2-7; cdr3_nt: TGTGCCAGCAGCTCGTCACCAGGGTACGAGCAGTACTTC; cdr3_aa: CASSSSPGYEQYF
v_call: TRBV19; d_call: -; clone_size: medium-sized; j_call: TRBJ2-1; cdr3_nt: TGTGCCAGTAGTATAGGAAGCTTAGAGCACAATGAGCAGTTCTTC; cdr3_aa: CASSIGSLEHNEQFF
v_call: TRBV5-6; d_call: -; clone_size: -; j_call: TRBJ2-6; cdr3_nt: TGTGCCAGCAGCTTCACGGGGGCTGGGGCCAACGTCCTGACTTTC; cdr3_aa: CASSFTGAGANVLTF
v_call: TRBV4-1; d_call: -; clone_size: -; j_call: TRBJ1-3; cdr3_nt: TGCGCCAGCAGCCAAGATTTCCGTAACACCATATATTTT; cdr3_aa: CASSQDFRNTIYF
v_call: TRBV7-6; d_call: -; clone_size: -; j_call: TRBJ1-4; cdr3_nt: TGTGCCAGCAGCTTAGGGGGCGAAGAAAAACTGTTTTTT; cdr3_aa: CASSLGGEEKLFF
v_call: TRBV28; d_call: TRBD1; clone_size: -; j_call: TRBJ1-2; cdr3_nt: TGTGCCAGCAGTCAGGACAGGGGTGCAATCTCCTATGGCTACACCTTC; cdr3_aa: CASSQDRGAISYGYTF
v_call: TRBV7-9; d_call: TRBD2; clone_size: -; j_call: TRBJ2-7; cdr3_nt: TGTGCCAGCAGCTTGGGAAACGGCGGGAGGGAGCAGTACTTC; cdr3_aa: CASSLGNGGREQYF
v_call: TRBV19; d_call: -; clone_size: -; j_call: TRBJ2-1; cdr3_nt: TGTGCCAGTAGTACGCGAGGGGGGAGGGCAACCTACAATGAGCAGTTCTTC; cdr3_aa: CASSTRGGRATYNEQFF
v_call: TRBV5-1; d_call: TRBD1; clone_size: -; j_call: TRBJ1-5; cdr3_nt: TGCGCCAGCAGCTTGGGCCAGGGACAGAATCAGCCCCAGCATTTT; cdr3_aa: CASSLGQGQNQPQHF
v_call: TRBV19; d_call: TRBD1; clone_size: -; j_call: TRBJ2-2; cdr3_nt: TGTGCCAGTAGGGGACAGGGGAACACCGGGGAGCTGTTTTTT; cdr3_aa: CASRGQGNTGELFF
v_call: TRBV11-2; d_call: -; clone_size: -; j_call: TRBJ2-7; cdr3_nt: TGTGCCAGCAGCGACGGACAGCGAGTCTCCTACGAGCAGTACTTC; cdr3_aa: CASSDGQRVSYEQYF
v_call: TRBV2; d_call: -; clone_size: -; j_call: TRBJ2-3; cdr3_nt: TGTGCCAGCAGTGATAGGACTCCACGCACAGATACGCAGTATTTT; cdr3_aa: CASSDRTPRTDTQYF
v_call: TRBV27; d_call: TRBD1; clone_size: -; j_call: TRBJ1-1; cdr3_nt: TGTGCCAGCAGTCTCAGACAGGGAGGCACTGAAGCTTTCTTT; cdr3_aa: CASSLRQGGTEAFF
v_call: TRBV5-6; d_call: TRBD1; clone_size: -; j_call: TRBJ1-4; cdr3_nt: TGTGCCAGCAGCCCCGGACAGGCAGCAACTAATGAAAAACTGTTTTTT; cdr3_aa: CASSPGQAATNEKLFF
v_call: TRBV11-2; d_call: -; clone_size: -; j_call: TRBJ2-7; cdr3_nt: TGTGCCAGCAGCCGGGACTCCTACGAGCAGTACTTC; cdr3_aa: CASSRDSYEQYF
v_call: TRBV7-6; d_call: TRBD1; clone_size: -; j_call: TRBJ2-3; cdr3_nt: TGTGCCAGCAGCCTGGGGTGGCAGGGGGCGACAGATACGCAGTATTTT; cdr3_aa: CASSLGWQGATDTQYF
v_call: TRBV2; d_call: TRBD1; clone_size: -; j_call: TRBJ2-7; cdr3_nt: TGTGCCAGCAGTGAAGTGGGGACAGGGGTCGAGCAGTACTTC; cdr3_aa: CASSEVGTGVEQYF
v_call: TRBV29-1; d_call: TRBD2; clone_size: -; j_call: TRBJ2-2; cdr3_nt: TGCAGCGTTGAAGCGACTAGCGCCGGGGAGCTGTTTTTT; cdr3_aa: CSVEATSAGELFF
v_call: TRBV4-2; d_call: -; clone_size: -; j_call: TRBJ2-5; cdr3_nt: TGTGCCAGCAGCCAAGAGCAGAGAGGCGGGGCCGGGGAGACCCAGTACTTC; cdr3_aa: CASSQEQRGGAGETQYF
v_call: TRBV5-1; d_call: -; clone_size: -; j_call: TRBJ1-1; cdr3_nt: TGCGCCAGCAGCTTCGGGGTCGGGGACACTGAAGCTTTCTTT; cdr3_aa: CASSFGVGDTEAFF
v_call: TRBV2; d_call: TRBD1; clone_size: -; j_call: TRBJ2-7; cdr3_nt: TGTGCCAGCACCCCACCCGGGACAGTCACCTACGAGCAGTACTTC; cdr3_aa: CASTPPGTVTYEQYF
v_call: TRBV7-7; d_call: -; clone_size: -; j_call: TRBJ2-5; cdr3_nt: TGTGCCAGCAGCTTGGGCAGGCAGGGTCAAGAGACCCAGTACTTC; cdr3_aa: CASSLGRQGQETQYF
v_call: TRBV7-9; d_call: TRBD2; clone_size: -; j_call: TRBJ2-7; cdr3_nt: TGTGCCAGCAGCTTAGGGACTAGCGGGAGAGGTGCCGAGCAGTACTTC; cdr3_aa: CASSLGTSGRGAEQYF
v_call: TRBV2; d_call: TRBD1; clone_size: -; j_call: TRBJ1-1; cdr3_nt: TGTGCCAGCAGTCCCCCGGGACAGGCGAACACTGAAGCTTTCTTT; cdr3_aa: CASSPPGQANTEAFF
v_call: TRBV7-6; d_call: -; clone_size: -; j_call: TRBJ2-7; cdr3_nt: TGTGCCAGCAGCTCCGGAGACAGTTTTTCCTACGAGCAGTACTTC; cdr3_aa: CASSSGDSFSYEQYF
v_call: TRBV4-2; d_call: -; clone_size: -; j_call: TRBJ2-5; cdr3_nt: TGTGCCAGCAGCCAAGAGGACAGCCAAGAGACCCAGTACTTC; cdr3_aa: CASSQEDSQETQYF
v_call: TRBV29-1; d_call: TRBD1; clone_size: -; j_call: TRBJ2-1; cdr3_nt: TGCAGCGTTGACAGGGGGCGCGGCTACAATGAGCAGTTCTTC; cdr3_aa: CSVDRGRGYNEQFF
v_call: TRBV5-1; d_call: -; clone_size: -; j_call: TRBJ1-1; cdr3_nt: TGCGCCAGCAGCGGGACACAGGATGTGAACACTGAAGCTTTCTTT; cdr3_aa: CASSGTQDVNTEAFF
v_call: TRBV6-5; d_call: -; clone_size: -; j_call: TRBJ2-1; cdr3_nt: TGTGCCAGCAGTTACATAGCGGCCGACGACAATGAGCAGTTCTTC; cdr3_aa: CASSYIAADDNEQFF
v_call: TRBV2; d_call: -; clone_size: -; j_call: TRBJ2-7; cdr3_nt: TGTGCCAGCAGTATCACAGGGAGTTACGAGCAGTACTTC; cdr3_aa: CASSITGSYEQYF
v_call: TRBV10-3; d_call: TRBD2; clone_size: -; j_call: TRBJ2-5; cdr3_nt: TGTGCCATCAGTGAGTCCTCAAGAGCGAATCGGGGAGGGAAAGAGACCCAGTACTTC; cdr3_aa: CAISESSRANRGGKETQYF
v_call: TRBV19; d_call: TRBD1; clone_size: -; j_call: TRBJ2-4; cdr3_nt: TGTGCCAGTGGGGACAGGGGCGAAAACATTCAGTACTTC; cdr3_aa: CASGDRGENIQYF
v_call: TRBV28; d_call: -; clone_size: -; j_call: TRBJ1-1; cdr3_nt: TGTGCCAGCGTGAGGGCGGGAAACACTGAAGCTTTCTTT; cdr3_aa: CASVRAGNTEAFF
v_call: TRBV21-1; d_call: -; clone_size: -; j_call: TRBJ2-2; cdr3_nt: TGTGCCAGCAGCACACAGGGGGACACCGGGGAGCTGTTTTTT; cdr3_aa: CASSTQGDTGELFF
v_call: TRBV7-9; d_call: TRBD1; clone_size: -; j_call: TRBJ2-7; cdr3_nt: TGTGCCAGCCGCCAGGGGGAGTACGTCGAGCAGTACTTC; cdr3_aa: CASRQGEYVEQYF
v_call: TRBV5-1; d_call: -; clone_size: -; j_call: TRBJ2-7; cdr3_nt: TGCGCCAGCAGCTTGCTAGGGGCGGGGAGGAGCGAGCAGTACTTC; cdr3_aa: CASSLLGAGRSEQYF
v_call: TRBV7-3; d_call: -; clone_size: -; j_call: TRBJ2-2; cdr3_nt: TGTGCCAGCAGCTTAGGAAAGCTACTATCGGGCGGGGAGCTGTTTTTT; cdr3_aa: CASSLGKLLSGGELFF
v_call: TRBV11-2; d_call: -; clone_size: -; j_call: TRBJ1-1; cdr3_nt: TGTGCCAGCAGCTTATGGGGGCATGAAGCTTTCTTT; cdr3_aa: CASSLWGHEAFF
v_call: TRBV28; d_call: TRBD2; clone_size: -; j_call: TRBJ2-3; cdr3_nt: TGTGCCAGCAGTTCGGGGGGAAGCAGCACAGATACGCAGTATTTT; cdr3_aa: CASSSGGSSTDTQYF
v_call: TRBV5-6; d_call: -; clone_size: -; j_call: TRBJ1-2; cdr3_nt: TGTGCCAGCAGCTTTTTCCCAGGGGCTGGATATGGCTACACCTTC; cdr3_aa: CASSFFPGAGYGYTF
v_call: TRBV6-1; d_call: -; clone_size: -; j_call: TRBJ2-2; cdr3_nt: TGTGCCAGCAGTGAGGACTACACCGGGGAGCTGTTTTTT; cdr3_aa: CASSEDYTGELFF
v_call: TRBV6-1; d_call: TRBD1; clone_size: -; j_call: TRBJ1-1; cdr3_nt: TGTGCCAGCAGTTCACAGGGGATCACTGAAGCTTTCTTT; cdr3_aa: CASSSQGITEAFF
v_call: TRBV10-3; d_call: TRBD2; clone_size: -; j_call: TRBJ2-2; cdr3_nt: TGTGCCATCAAAAGTACTAGCGGGGACACCGGGGAGCTGTTTTTT; cdr3_aa: CAIKSTSGDTGELFF
v_call: TRBV4-2; d_call: -; clone_size: -; j_call: TRBJ2-3; cdr3_nt: TGTGCCACCTCGGGACACAGCACAGATACGCAGTATTTT; cdr3_aa: CATSGHSTDTQYF
v_call: TRBV9; d_call: -; clone_size: -; j_call: TRBJ1-4; cdr3_nt: TGTGCCAGCAGCGTAGGCACGGGGTTAGATGAAAAACTGTTTTTT; cdr3_aa: CASSVGTGLDEKLFF
v_call: TRBV18; d_call: -; clone_size: -; j_call: TRBJ1-1; cdr3_nt: TGTGCCAGCCCCCCCGAGGTCTCGAACACTGAAGCTTTCTTT; cdr3_aa: CASPPEVSNTEAFF
v_call: TRBV11-2; d_call: -; clone_size: -; j_call: TRBJ1-4; cdr3_nt: TGTGCCAGCAGCTTAGCTTACAGGGTACCGGCTAATGAAAAACTGTTTTTT; cdr3_aa: CASSLAYRVPANEKLFF
v_call: TRBV29-1; d_call: TRBD2; clone_size: -; j_call: TRBJ2-3; cdr3_nt: TGCAGCGTTGAGGGGCGGGGGGGCACAGATACGCAGTATTTT; cdr3_aa: CSVEGRGGTDTQYF